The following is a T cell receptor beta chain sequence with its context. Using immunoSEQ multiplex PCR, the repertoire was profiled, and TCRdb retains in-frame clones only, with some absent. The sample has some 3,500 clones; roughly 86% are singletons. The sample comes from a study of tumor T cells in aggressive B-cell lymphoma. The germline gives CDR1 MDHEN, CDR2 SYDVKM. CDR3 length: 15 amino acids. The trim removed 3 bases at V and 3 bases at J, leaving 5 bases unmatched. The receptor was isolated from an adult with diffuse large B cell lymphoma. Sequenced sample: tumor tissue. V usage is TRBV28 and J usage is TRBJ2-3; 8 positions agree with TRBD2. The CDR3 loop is CASSFSSGSTDTQYF. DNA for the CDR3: TGTGCCAGCAGTTTTTCCAGCGGGAGTACAGATACGCAGTATTTT.